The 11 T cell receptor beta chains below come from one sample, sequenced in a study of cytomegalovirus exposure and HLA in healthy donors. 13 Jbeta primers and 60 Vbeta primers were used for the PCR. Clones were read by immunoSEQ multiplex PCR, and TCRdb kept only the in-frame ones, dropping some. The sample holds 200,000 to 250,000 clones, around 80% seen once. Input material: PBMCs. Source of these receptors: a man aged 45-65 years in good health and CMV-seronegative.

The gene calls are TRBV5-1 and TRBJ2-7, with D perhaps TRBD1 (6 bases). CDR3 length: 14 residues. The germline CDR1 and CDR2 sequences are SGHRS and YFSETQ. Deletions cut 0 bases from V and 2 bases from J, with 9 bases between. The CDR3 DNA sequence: TGCGCCAGCAGCTTGGGCTGGACAGCCTACGAGCAGTACTTC. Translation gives CASSLGWTAYEQYF.

Written as DNA, the CDR3 is TGTGCCAGCCGGACAGGGGGCGGCTATGGCTACACCTTC. This translates into CASRTGGGYGYTF. The chain uses TRBV6-1 and TRBJ1-2; 11 nucleotides agree with TRBD1. The ends lost 8 bases at V and 4 bases at J; junction bases unmatched: 3. The germline V gene encodes CDR1 MNHNS and CDR2 SASEGT. The CDR3 is made up of 13 amino acids.

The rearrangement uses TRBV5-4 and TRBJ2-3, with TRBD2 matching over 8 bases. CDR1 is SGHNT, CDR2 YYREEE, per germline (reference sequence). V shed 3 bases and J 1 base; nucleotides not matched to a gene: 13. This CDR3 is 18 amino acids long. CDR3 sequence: CASSSGGLAGSGTDTQYF. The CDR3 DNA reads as TGTGCCAGCAGCTCGGGAGGGTTAGCGGGATCTGGCACAGATACGCAGTATTTT.

The chain's CDR3 is CASSPKGGGGTGELFF. The DNA for the CDR3 is TGTGCCAGCAGCCCCAAAGGGGGCGGCGGCACCGGGGAGCTGTTTTTT. The V and J genes are TRBV7-9 and TRBJ2-2; 7 bases are shared with TRBD1. The V gene's germline CDR1 is SEHNR and CDR2 FQNEAQ (reference sequence). This CDR3 has 16 residues. V lost 5 bases and J lost 4; bases outside the gene matches: 10.

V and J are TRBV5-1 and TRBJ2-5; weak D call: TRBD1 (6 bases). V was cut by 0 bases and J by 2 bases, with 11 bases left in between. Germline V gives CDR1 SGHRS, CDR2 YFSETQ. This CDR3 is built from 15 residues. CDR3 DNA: TGCGCCAGCAGCTTGGGTGAAGGACAGCAAGAGACCCAGTACTTC. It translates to CASSLGEGQQETQYF.

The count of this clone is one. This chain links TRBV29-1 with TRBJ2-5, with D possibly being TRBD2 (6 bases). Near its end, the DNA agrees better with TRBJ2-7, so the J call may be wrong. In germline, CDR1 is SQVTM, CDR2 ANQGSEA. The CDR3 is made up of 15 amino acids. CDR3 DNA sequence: TGCAGCGTTGCCCGGGACTCCACCCGAGCCTACGAGCAGTACTTC. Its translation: CSVARDSTRAYEQYF.

The CDR3 DNA reads TGCAGCGTGGCCGGGAGGAGCGGGGGGAACTGGGATACGCAGTATTTT. Translated, it gives CSVAGRSGGNWDTQYF. This sequence joins TRBV29-1 and TRBJ2-3, with TRBD2 matching over 9 bases. This CDR3 is 16 amino acids long. V was clipped by 6 bases and J by 6 bases; unmatched bases: 16. Germline CDR1 and CDR2: SQVTM and ANQGSEA.

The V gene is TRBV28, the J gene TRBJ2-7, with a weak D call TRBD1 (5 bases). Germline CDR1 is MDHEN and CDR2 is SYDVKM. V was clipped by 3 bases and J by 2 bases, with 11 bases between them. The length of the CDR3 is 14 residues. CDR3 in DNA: TGTGCCAGCAGTTTTGGAACAGGCGCCTACGAGCAGTACTTC. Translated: CASSFGTGAYEQYF.

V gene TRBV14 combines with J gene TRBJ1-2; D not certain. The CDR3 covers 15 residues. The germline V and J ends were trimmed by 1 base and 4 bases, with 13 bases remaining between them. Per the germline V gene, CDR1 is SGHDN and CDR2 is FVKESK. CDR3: CASSQGLSSLYGYTF. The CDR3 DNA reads TGTGCCAGCAGCCAAGGTCTCAGTTCCCTCTATGGCTACACCTTC.

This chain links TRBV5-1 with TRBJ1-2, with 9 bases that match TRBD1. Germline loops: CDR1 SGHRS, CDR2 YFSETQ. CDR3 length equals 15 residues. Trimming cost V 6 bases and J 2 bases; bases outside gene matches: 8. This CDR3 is CASKFQTGGNYGYTF. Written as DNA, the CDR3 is TGCGCCAGCAAGTTCCAGACAGGGGGAAACTATGGCTACACCTTC.

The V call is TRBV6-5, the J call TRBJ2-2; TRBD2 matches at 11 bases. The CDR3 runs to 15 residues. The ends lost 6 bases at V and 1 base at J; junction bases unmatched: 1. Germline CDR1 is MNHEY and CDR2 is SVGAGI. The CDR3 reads CASRGTSGNTGELFF. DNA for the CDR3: TGTGCCAGCAGGGGGACTAGCGGGAACACCGGGGAGCTGTTTTTT.